These 20 T cell receptor beta chains were sequenced from one sample in a study of blood T cell repertoires in COVID-19. TCRdb's copy holds only in-frame clones and misses some; the assay was immunoSEQ multiplex PCR. Of about 200,000 clones listed, approximately 78% were seen once; the top ten hold approximately 7.6%. Sequences were obtained from peripheral blood. Every receptor here comes from a woman aged 80 or over with COVID-19, enrolled during active disease.

The chain couples TRBV19 to TRBJ2-5; tentative D call: TRBD2 (5 bases). Germline lookup yields CDR1 LNHDA and CDR2 SQIVND (reference sequence). Trimming took off 4 bases at V and 4 bases at J, with 10 bases between the two ends. This CDR3 has 13 residues. This CDR3 reads CASSSRGGETQYF. CDR3 in DNA: TGTGCCAGTAGTAGCCGGGGTGGAGAGACCCAGTACTTC.

The CDR3 sequence: CASSLDRGREKLFF. The CDR3 DNA reads TGTGCCAGCAGCTTAGATAGGGGGCGCGAAAAACTGTTTTTT. The chain uses TRBV7-8 and TRBJ1-4, with TRBD1 identical over 7 bases. Trimming cost V 1 base and J 8 bases; bases outside gene matches: 4. Germline V gene sequence: CDR1 SGHVS, CDR2 FQNEAQ. This CDR3 has 14 residues.

The chain has TRBV4-1 and TRBJ1-5; unclear D gene. Germline values: CDR1 MGHRA, CDR2 YSYEKL. CDR3 length: 15 residues. V dropped 1 base and J dropped 3 bases, with 10 bases sitting between them. The CDR3 sequence: CASSQGLIFNQPQHF. CDR3 in DNA: TGCGCCAGCAGCCAAGGGCTGATCTTCAATCAGCCCCAGCATTTT.

The rearrangement uses TRBV7-2 and TRBJ2-5; 10 bases match TRBD2. Per the germline V gene, CDR1 is SGHTA and CDR2 is FQGNSA. The J segment lost 2 bases and the V segment lost 5 bases, leaving 5 bases of the junction unmatched. This CDR3 has 15 amino acids. The CDR3 here is CASSGGTSVQETQYF. The CDR3 DNA sequence: TGTGCCAGCAGCGGCGGGACTAGCGTTCAAGAGACCCAGTACTTC. The variable domain in full, completed from reference TRBV7-2 and TRBJ2-5, reads GAGVSQSPSNKVTEKGKDVELRCDPISGHTALYWYRQSLGQGLEFLIYFQGNSAPDKSGLPSDRFSAERTGGSVSTLTIQRTQQEDSAVYLCASSGGTSVQETQYFGPGTRLLVL.

V usage is TRBV30 and J usage is TRBJ1-1, with 7 bases matching TRBD1. This CDR3 comprises 14 residues. Germline V CDR1 and CDR2: GTSNPN, SVGIG (reference sequence). Germline trimming cut 3 bases from V and 3 bases from J; bases unmatched to any gene: 7. In DNA, the CDR3 is TGTGCCTGGAGCCAGACAGGGTTGGACACTGAAGCTTTCTTT. Its protein product is CAWSQTGLDTEAFF. Full variable domain (remainder filled in from reference TRBV30 and TRBJ1-1): SQTIHQWPATLVQPVGSPLSLECTVEGTSNPNLYWYRQAAGRGLQLLFYSVGIGQISSEVPQNLSASRPQDRQFILSSKKLLLSDSGFYLCAWSQTGLDTEAFFGQGTRLTVV.

The chain carries TRBV6-2 or TRBV6-3 and TRBJ2-4; 9 positions agree with TRBD2. Germline assignment: CDR1 MNHEY and CDR2 SVGEGT. V was pared by 4 bases and J by 8 bases, with 9 bases of the junction left unmatched. This CDR3 is 15 amino acids long. CDR3 nucleotides: TGTGCCAGCAGTTTTGATAGCGGGAGAAGGTACATTCAGTACTTC. Residues: CASSFDSGRRYIQYF.

The CDR3 here is CASREGPEPQHF. In DNA form, the CDR3 reads TGTGCCAGCAGGGAGGGACCCGAACCCCAGCATTTT. V usage is TRBV28 and J usage is TRBJ1-5, with D possibly TRBD1 on 5 matching bases. The V gene's germline CDR1 is MDHEN and CDR2 SYDVKM. V gave up 6 bases and J gave up 10 bases, with 13 bases separating them. This CDR3 is 12 amino acids long.

This clone has a single count. The rearrangement uses TRBV7-9 and TRBJ2-1, with TRBD1 as a possible D gene (5 bases). CDR1 SEHNR and CDR2 FQNEAQ come from the germline V gene (reference sequence). The CDR3 extends over 19 amino acids. Trimming left V 0 bases short and J 3 bases short, with 21 bases between. Here the CDR3 reads CASSLARYIQGNVYNEQFF. The DNA for the CDR3 is TGTGCCAGCAGCTTAGCTCGGTACATCCAGGGCAATGTCTACAATGAGCAGTTCTTC.

This clone is a singleton in its sample. The chain couples TRBV2 to TRBJ2-3, with TRBD2 matching over 9 bases. Losses at the gene ends were 6 bases for V and 2 bases for J; bases not matched to a gene: 3. CDR3 length equals 14 residues. CDR1 and CDR2 from the germline V gene are SNHLY and FYNNEI. In DNA form, the CDR3 reads TGTGCCAGCAGATTAGCGGGAGCCACAGATACGCAGTATTTT. It codes for CASRLAGATDTQYF.

This sequence joins TRBV4-1 and TRBJ2-3; a weak D match, TRBD2 (6 bases). Trimming stripped 2 bases from V and 2 bases from J, with 17 bases between. Germline V CDR1 and CDR2: MGHRA, YSYEKL. CDR3 length: 17 amino acids. The DNA of the CDR3 is TGCGCCAGCAGCCAAAGGTCTAGCGCTGCTAACACAGATACGCAGTATTTT. Encoded protein: CASSQRSSAANTDTQYF.

The chain couples TRBV7-2 to TRBJ1-6, with 8 positions matching TRBD1. The CDR3 runs to 16 residues. V lost 2 bases and J lost 4; bases outside the gene matches: 4. Per germline, CDR1 SGHTA and CDR2 FQGNSA. CDR3 region: CASSLQGAGYNSPLHF. CDR3 sequence (DNA): TGTGCCAGCAGCTTACAGGGGGCGGGGTATAATTCACCCCTCCACTTT.

The chain is built from TRBV11-1 and TRBJ2-5; 7 nucleotides match TRBD1. V lost 4 bases, J lost 4 bases, and 3 bases stayed unmatched. This CDR3 comprises 13 residues. Per germline, CDR1 SGHAT and CDR2 FQDESV (reference sequence). In DNA form, the CDR3 reads TGTGCCAGCAGCTCCCACAGGGGAGAGACCCAGTACTTC. It is translated as CASSSHRGETQYF.

The rearrangement joins TRBV11-2 to TRBJ2-4, with D possibly matching TRBD1 (6 bases). This CDR3 comprises 13 residues. V was shortened by 3 bases and J by 7 bases, with 10 bases between the two germline ends. Germline CDR1 and CDR2: SGHAT and FQNNGV. The CDR3 nucleotides are TGTGCCAGCAGCTTTACAGGGTGGAACATTCAGTACTTC. Protein product: CASSFTGWNIQYF.

The chain couples TRBV5-6 to TRBJ2-5; 7 bases match TRBD1. The CDR3 is made up of 13 amino acids. The junction had 3 bases not matched to a gene; V was cut back by 4 bases and J by 3 bases. The germline gives CDR1 SGHDT, CDR2 YYEEEE. The CDR3 spells CASSLGTEETQYF. The DNA of the CDR3 is TGTGCCAGCAGCCTCGGGACAGAAGAGACCCAGTACTTC. The full variable domain, with the rest looked up from reference TRBV5-6 and TRBJ2-5, is DAGVTQSPTHLIKTRGQQVTLRCSPKSGHDTVSWYQQALGQGPQFIFQYYEEEERQRGNFPDRFSGHQFPNYSSELNVNALLLGDSALYLCASSLGTEETQYFGPGTRLLVL.

The chain uses TRBV6-5 and TRBJ2-7, with D maybe TRBD2 (5 bases). CDR3 length: 12 residues. Germline CDR1 and CDR2: MNHEY and SVGAGI. V was pared by 8 bases and J by 0 bases, with 8 bases between. CDR3 bases: TGTGCCAGCCGGGGTAGCTCCTACGAGCAGTACTTC. Its protein is CASRGSSYEQYF.

The chain carries TRBV19 and TRBJ2-2, with D possibly matching TRBD2 (5 bases). The CDR3 loop spans 13 amino acids. Per the germline V gene, CDR1 is LNHDA and CDR2 is SQIVND (reference sequence). V lost 2 bases and J lost 5, with 6 bases in between. The CDR3 DNA is TGTGCCAGTAGTATAAGGGAGACCGGGGAGCTGTTTTTT. Translating gives CASSIRETGELFF.

The chain carries TRBV3-1 (or the pseudogene TRBV3-2) and TRBJ1-5; 9 bases fit TRBD1. V lost 3 bases to trimming and J lost 6 bases; unmatched junction nucleotides: 3. Germline-derived CDR1 and CDR2 are LGHDT and YNNKEL (reference sequence). The CDR3 totals 14 residues. CDR3: CASSQGQGIQPQHF. Here the CDR3 DNA reads TGTGCCAGCAGCCAGGGACAGGGAATTCAGCCCCAGCATTTT.

The gene calls are TRBV6-6 and TRBJ2-7, with TRBD1 as a possible D gene (6 bases). The CDR3 sequence is 12 residues long. Germline CDR1 MNHNY, CDR2 SVGAGI (reference sequence). The ends were cut back, 6 bases at V and 12 bases at J, with 18 bases in the middle. This CDR3 reads CASSHGSGTLYF. CDR3 coding DNA: TGTGCCAGCAGCCACGGATCCGGGACACTGTACTTC.

This chain connects TRBV5-1 to TRBJ1-2; D is perhaps TRBD1 (6 bases). V gave up 1 base and J gave up 10 bases, with 14 bases separating them. This CDR3 comprises 13 residues. Germline V gene data show CDR1 as SGHRS and CDR2 as YFSETQ. In nucleotides, the CDR3 is TGCGCCAGCAGCTTGTCTGGGGGCGGGTTCTACACCTTC. Translation: CASSLSGGGFYTF.

The chain employs TRBV3-1 (or the pseudogene TRBV3-2) and TRBJ1-1; no clear D gene. V was trimmed by 4 bases and J by 8 bases, leaving 8 bases between them. In germline, CDR1 is LGHDT, CDR2 YNNKEL (reference sequence). The CDR3 runs 11 residues. CDR3 region: CASSRGGEAFF. As DNA, the CDR3 is TGTGCCAGCAGCCGAGGAGGAGAAGCTTTCTTT.